The 7 T cell receptor beta chains listed next were all sequenced from one sample in a study of cytomegalovirus exposure and HLA in healthy donors. This PCR relied on a set of 60 Vbeta primers and 13 Jbeta primers. Sequencing was performed with immunoSEQ multiplex PCR; in TCRdb, only in-frame clones are kept and a portion is missing. This sample has some 150,000 clones; around 82% occur once, and the top ten carry about 11%. Specimen: PBMCs. All receptors come from a man in his fifties in good health and CMV-seropositive.

This sequence joins TRBV7-2 and TRBJ2-7, with 11 bases aligning to TRBD2. Germline V lookup: CDR1 SGHTA, CDR2 FQGNSA. CDR3 length: 17 residues. V trimming: 5 bases; J trimming: 4 bases; junction bases outside the gene matches: 13. This chain's CDR3 is CASSNNWETSGIYEQYF. The CDR3 region has the DNA TGTGCCAGCAGCAACAACTGGGAGACTAGCGGGATTTACGAGCAGTACTTC.

V usage is TRBV28 and J usage is TRBJ2-7; D not certain. Trimming pared 2 bases from V and 2 bases from J, leaving 13 bases between. This CDR3 comprises 15 residues. Germline V gene sequence: CDR1 MDHEN, CDR2 SYDVKM. CDR3 in DNA: TGTGCCAGCAGTTTACATCAGGTGGTGGCCTACGAGCAGTACTTC. Its protein is CASSLHQVVAYEQYF. The full variable domain, with the rest looked up from reference TRBV28 and TRBJ2-7, is DVKVTQSSRYLVKRTGEKVFLECVQDMDHENMFWYRQDPGLGLRLIYFSYDVKMKEKGDIPEGYSVSREKKERFSLILESASTNQTSMYLCASSLHQVVAYEQYFGPGTRLTVT.

This clone was observed a few times. The germline gene is not matched at one end of the junction; a read error may be the cause. The chain links TRBV9 to TRBJ2-6, with 9 bases identical to TRBD2. Germline CDR1 and CDR2: SGDLS and YYNGEE. CDR3 size: 17 residues. The CDR3 DNA sequence: TGTGCCAGCAGCGTAGGTAGCGGGGGAATTGGGGCCAACGGCCTGACTTTC. Its translation: CASSVGSGGIGANGLTF.

Only one count was recorded for this clone. The genes are TRBV5-1 and TRBJ2-5; D is perhaps TRBD2 (5 bases). The J call may be mistaken, given a closer DNA end match to TRBJ2-7. The CDR3 covers 13 residues. Germline lookup yields CDR1 SGHRS and CDR2 YFSETQ. CDR3 coding DNA: TGCGCCAGCAGCTTGTCACTAGACGTCGAGCAGTACTTC. Its protein is CASSLSLDVEQYF.

The chain joins TRBV18 to TRBJ1-3, with unresolved D. The CDR3 spans 15 residues. Deletions cut 1 base from V and 0 bases from J, with 7 bases between. In germline, CDR1 is KGHSH, CDR2 LQKENI. CDR3 sequence: CASSPREGSGNTIYF. The CDR3 bases are TGTGCCAGCTCACCACGGGAGGGCTCTGGAAACACCATATATTTT.

The J gene is TRBJ2-7, the V gene TRBV29-1; unclear D gene. The CDR3 extends over 12 amino acids. Trimming left V 1 base short and J 6 bases short, with 10 bases between. Germline V lookup: CDR1 SQVTM, CDR2 ANQGSEA. The DNA of the CDR3 is TGCAGCGTTGAAGCAGGCGCACCCGAGCAGTACTTC. Amino acid sequence: CSVEAGAPEQYF.

The rearrangement links TRBV29-1 to TRBJ1-1, with TRBD1 matching over 7 bases. V gave up 5 bases and J gave up 0 bases; unmatched junction bases: 3. Per the germline V gene, CDR1 is SQVTM and CDR2 is ANQGSEA. The CDR3 extends over 13 amino acids. Here the CDR3 reads CSVSTGVNTEAFF. In nucleotides, the CDR3 is TGCAGCGTTTCCACAGGGGTGAACACTGAAGCTTTCTTT.